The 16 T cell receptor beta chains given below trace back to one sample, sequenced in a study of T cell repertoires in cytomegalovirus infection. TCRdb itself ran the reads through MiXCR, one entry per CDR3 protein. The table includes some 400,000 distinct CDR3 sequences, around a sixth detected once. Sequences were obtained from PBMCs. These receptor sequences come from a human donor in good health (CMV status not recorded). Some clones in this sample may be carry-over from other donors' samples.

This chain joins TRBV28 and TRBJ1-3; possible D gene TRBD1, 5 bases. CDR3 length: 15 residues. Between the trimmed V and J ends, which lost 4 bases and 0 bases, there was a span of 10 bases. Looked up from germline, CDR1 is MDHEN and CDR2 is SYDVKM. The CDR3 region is CASSSGPDSGNTIYF. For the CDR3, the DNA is TGTGCCAGCAGTTCGGGACCGGACTCTGGAAACACCATATATTTT.

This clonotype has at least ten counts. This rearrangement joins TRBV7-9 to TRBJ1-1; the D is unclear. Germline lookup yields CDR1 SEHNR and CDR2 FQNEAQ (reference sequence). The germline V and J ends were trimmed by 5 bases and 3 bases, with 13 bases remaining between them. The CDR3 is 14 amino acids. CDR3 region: CASSPGRVDTEAFF. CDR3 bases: TGTGCCAGCAGCCCGGGGAGGGTCGACACTGAAGCTTTCTTT.

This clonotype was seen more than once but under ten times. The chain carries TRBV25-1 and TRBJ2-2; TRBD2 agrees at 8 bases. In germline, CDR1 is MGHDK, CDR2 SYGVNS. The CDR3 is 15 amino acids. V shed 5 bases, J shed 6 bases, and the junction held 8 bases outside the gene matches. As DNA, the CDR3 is TGTGCCAGCAGTTCCCCGGGACTAGGCGCCGGGGAGCTGTTTTTT. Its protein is CASSSPGLGAGELFF.

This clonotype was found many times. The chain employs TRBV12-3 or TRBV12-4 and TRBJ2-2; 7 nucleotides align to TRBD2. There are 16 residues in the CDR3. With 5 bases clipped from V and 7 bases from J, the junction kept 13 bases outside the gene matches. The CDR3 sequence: CASSRGGGPGIGELFF. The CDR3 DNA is TGTGCCAGCAGTCGTGGGGGAGGGCCTGGAATCGGGGAGCTGTTTTTT.

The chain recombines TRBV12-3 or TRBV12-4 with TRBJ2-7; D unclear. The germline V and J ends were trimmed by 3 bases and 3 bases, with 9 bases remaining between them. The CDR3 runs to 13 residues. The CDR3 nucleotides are TGTGCCAGCAGTTTTGGAGCGATCTACGAGCAGTACTTC. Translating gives CASSFGAIYEQYF.

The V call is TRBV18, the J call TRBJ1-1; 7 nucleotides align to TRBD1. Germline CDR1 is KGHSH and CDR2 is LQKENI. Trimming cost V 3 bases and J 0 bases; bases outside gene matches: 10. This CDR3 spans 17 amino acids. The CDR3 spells CASSPFDVTGMNTEAFF. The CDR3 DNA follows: TGTGCCAGCTCACCCTTCGATGTGACAGGGATGAACACTGAAGCTTTCTTT.

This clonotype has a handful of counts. CDR3 coding DNA: TGTGCCAGCAGCCATGGGGACTCCGAGGTGCGTACGCAGTATTTT. This sequence encodes CASSHGDSEVRTQYF. This chain connects TRBV3-1 to TRBJ2-3, with D maybe TRBD2 (6 bases). From germline, CDR1 is LGHDT and CDR2 YNNKEL (reference sequence). Trimming removed 3 bases at V and 8 bases at J, with 18 bases between. The CDR3 has 15 amino acids.

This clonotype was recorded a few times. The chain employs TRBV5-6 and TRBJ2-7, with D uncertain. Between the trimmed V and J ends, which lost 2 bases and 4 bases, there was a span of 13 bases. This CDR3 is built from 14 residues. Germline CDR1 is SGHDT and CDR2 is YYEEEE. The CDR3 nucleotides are TGTGCCAGCAGCTTCTCGGCTAGGAGATACGAGCAGTACTTC. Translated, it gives CASSFSARRYEQYF.

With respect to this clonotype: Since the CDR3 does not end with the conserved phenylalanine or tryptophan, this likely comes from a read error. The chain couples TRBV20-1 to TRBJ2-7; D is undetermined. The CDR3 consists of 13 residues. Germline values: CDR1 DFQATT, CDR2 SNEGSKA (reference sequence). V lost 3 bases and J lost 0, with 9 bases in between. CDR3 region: CSASWGSSYEQYS. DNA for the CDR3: TGCAGTGCTAGTTGGGGTTCCTCCTACGAGCAGTACTCC.

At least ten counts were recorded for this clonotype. The CDR3 DNA sequence: TGTGCCAGCAGCTCACCCACAGGGATCGTTGGCAAAGATACGCAGTATTTT. This gives the protein CASSSPTGIVGKDTQYF. The chain couples TRBV11-2 to TRBJ2-3; possible D gene TRBD1, 6 bases. The germline V gene encodes CDR1 SGHAT and CDR2 FQNNGV. CDR3 length: 17 amino acids. Deletions cut 4 bases from V and 5 bases from J, with 22 bases between. The full variable domain, with the rest looked up from reference TRBV11-2 and TRBJ2-3, is EAGVAQSPRYKIIEKRQSVAFWCNPISGHATLYWYQQILGQGPKLLIQFQNNGVVDDSQLPKDRFSAERLKGVDSTLKIQPAKLEDSAVYLCASSSPTGIVGKDTQYFGPGTRLTVL.

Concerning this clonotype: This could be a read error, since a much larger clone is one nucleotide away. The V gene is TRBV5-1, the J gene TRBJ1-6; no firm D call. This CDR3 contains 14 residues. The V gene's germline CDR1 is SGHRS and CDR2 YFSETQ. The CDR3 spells CANSLGANNSPLHF. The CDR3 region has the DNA TGCGCCAACAGCTTGGGTGCTAATAATTCACCCCTCCACTTT.

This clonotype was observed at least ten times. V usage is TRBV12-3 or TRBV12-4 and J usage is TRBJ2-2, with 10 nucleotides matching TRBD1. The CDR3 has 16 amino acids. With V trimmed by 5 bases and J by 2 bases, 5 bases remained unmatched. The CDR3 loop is CASSPRTGGNTGELFF. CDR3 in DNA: TGTGCCAGCAGTCCTCGGACAGGGGGAAACACCGGGGAGCTGTTTTTT.

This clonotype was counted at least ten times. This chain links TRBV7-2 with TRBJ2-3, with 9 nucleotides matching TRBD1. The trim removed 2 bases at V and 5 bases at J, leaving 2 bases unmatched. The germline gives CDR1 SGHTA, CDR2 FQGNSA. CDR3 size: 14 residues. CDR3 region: CASSLTGGIDTQYF. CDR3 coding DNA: TGTGCCAGCAGCTTAACAGGGGGCATAGATACGCAGTATTTT. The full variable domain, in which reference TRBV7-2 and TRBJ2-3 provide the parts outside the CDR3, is GAGVSQSPSNKVTEKGKDVELRCDPISGHTALYWYRQSLGQGLEFLIYFQGNSAPDKSGLPSDRFSAERTGGSVSTLTIQRTQQEDSAVYLCASSLTGGIDTQYFGPGTRLTVL.

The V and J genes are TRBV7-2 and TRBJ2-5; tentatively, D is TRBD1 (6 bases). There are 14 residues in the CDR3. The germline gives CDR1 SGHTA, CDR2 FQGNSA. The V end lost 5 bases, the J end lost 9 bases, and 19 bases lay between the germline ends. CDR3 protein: CASSPAGPAGAQYF. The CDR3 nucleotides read TGTGCCAGCAGCCCTGCCGGGCCTGCAGGGGCCCAGTACTTC.

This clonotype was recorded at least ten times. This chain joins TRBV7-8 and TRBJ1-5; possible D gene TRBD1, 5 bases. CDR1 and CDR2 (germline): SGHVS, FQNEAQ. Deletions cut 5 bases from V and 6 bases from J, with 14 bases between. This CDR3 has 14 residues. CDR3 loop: CASSLGGFFQPQHF. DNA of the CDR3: TGTGCCAGCAGCCTCGGGGGATTCTTTCAGCCCCAGCATTTT.

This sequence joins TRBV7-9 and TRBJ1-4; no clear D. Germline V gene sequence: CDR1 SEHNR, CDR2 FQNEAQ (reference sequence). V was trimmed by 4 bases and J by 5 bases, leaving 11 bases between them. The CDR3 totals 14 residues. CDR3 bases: TGTGCCAGCAGCTCCAGTGCGGGAAATGAAAAACTGTTTTTT. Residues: CASSSSAGNEKLFF.